These T cell receptor beta chains were read from a single sample in a study of blood T cells in healthy people across ages. A single record per CDR3 protein comes from TCRdb applying MiXCR to the 5' RACE reads. This table has 1,500,000 or so distinct CDR3 sequences, 40% to 45% appearing once. The sample consisted of blood. Receptors were obtained from a woman aged 18 to 35 in good health. Each CDR3 is given with its conserved first and last residue. Fields, in order: CDR3 DNA, CDR3 protein, V gene, D gene, clone size, J gene. The D gene is left open where the match is weak. Some rows mark clone size as missing; the rest say once, few, many or name a class of expanded clone.

DNA: TGTGCCAGCAGGAGCCAGGGTTACTATGGCTACACCTTC
CDR3: CASRSQGYYGYTF
V: TRBV5-6
D: .
size: few
J: TRBJ1-2

DNA: TGTGCCACCAGTGTTGGCACCCGACCGGGAACCGGGGAGCTGTTTTTT
CDR3: CATSVGTRPGTGELFF
V: TRBV24-1
D: .
size: .
J: TRBJ2-2

DNA: TGCAGTGCTAGAGAGTGGGGACAGACTAAGCCCTCCTACAATGAGCAGTTCTTC
CDR3: CSAREWGQTKPSYNEQFF
V: TRBV20-1
D: TRBD1
size: .
J: TRBJ2-1

DNA: TGTGCCAGCAGCCCCCAGATATTTGCTAACTATGGCTACACCTTC
CDR3: CASSPQIFANYGYTF
V: TRBV3-1
D: .
size: once
J: TRBJ1-2

DNA: TGTGCCAGCAGCCGAGAACACAAGAACACTGAAGCTTTCTTT
CDR3: CASSREHKNTEAFF
V: TRBV6-5
D: .
size: .
J: TRBJ1-1

DNA: TGTGCCAGCAGTTTACACTCTGGGGCCAACGTCCTGACTTTC
CDR3: CASSLHSGANVLTF
V: TRBV12-3/TRBV12-4
D: .
size: many
J: TRBJ2-6

DNA: TGTGCCATCCGACCGGGACAGGGTGTATATGGCTACACCTTC
CDR3: CAIRPGQGVYGYTF
V: TRBV7-9
D: TRBD1
size: .
J: TRBJ1-2

DNA: TGCGCCATCAGCCAAGAATCCGGGAGTGGCTCAGATACGCAGTATTTT
CDR3: CAISQESGSGSDTQYF
V: TRBV4-3
D: .
size: .
J: TRBJ2-3

DNA: TGCAGCGTCCCTGGAGGGGGCAGCACAGAGACGCAGTATTTT
CDR3: CSVPGGGSTETQYF
V: TRBV29-1
D: .
size: once
J: TRBJ2-3

DNA: TGCAGTGCTGGGGGGGGACACAAAAATCAGCCCCAGCATTTT
CDR3: CSAGGGHKNQPQHF
V: TRBV20-1
D: .
size: few
J: TRBJ1-5

DNA: TGTGCCAGCAGCCAAGAAGGCCCGCTAAAAGAGACCCAGTACTTC
CDR3: CASSQEGPLKETQYF
V: TRBV3-1
D: .
size: .
J: TRBJ2-5

DNA: TGCGCCAGCAGCCAAGGTGTACAAAAGGGTATAGCTTTCTTT
CDR3: CASSQGVQKGIAFF
V: TRBV4-1
D: .
size: few
J: TRBJ1-1

DNA: TGTGCCAGCAGCCAAGACTACAGGGGAGCTTTCTTT
CDR3: CASSQDYRGAFF
V: TRBV3-1
D: TRBD1
size: .
J: TRBJ1-1

DNA: TGTGCCATCAGTGAGTCCGAGGGGGCGCAGGACTATGGCTACACCTTC
CDR3: CAISESEGAQDYGYTF
V: TRBV10-3
D: TRBD1
size: few
J: TRBJ1-2

DNA: TGCAGCGCGGGACAGGGGGGTTCACCCCTCCACTTT
CDR3: CSAGQGGSPLHF
V: TRBV20-1
D: TRBD1
size: .
J: TRBJ1-6

DNA: TGTGCCACCAGTGTTCCGTCAAGTGAGCAGTTCTTC
CDR3: CATSVPSSEQFF
V: TRBV24-1
D: .
size: few
J: TRBJ2-1

DNA: TGCGCCAGCAGCCAAGAAAGGGCTAGCGGGGGGTACAATGAGCAGTACTTC
CDR3: CASSQERASGGYNEQYF
V: TRBV4-1
D: TRBD2
size: .
J: TRBJ2-5

DNA: TGTGCCAGCAGTTTTCCCCAGGCAGATACGCAGTATTTT
CDR3: CASSFPQADTQYF
V: TRBV27
D: .
size: .
J: TRBJ2-3

DNA: TGCGCCAGCAGCTTACCGGGACTAGCGGGAGGGAATGAGCAGTTCTTC
CDR3: CASSLPGLAGGNEQFF
V: TRBV5-1
D: TRBD2
size: .
J: TRBJ2-1

DNA: TGTGCCAGCTCACCTAGCGGGAGGACCGACTACGAGCAGTACTTC
CDR3: CASSPSGRTDYEQYF
V: TRBV18
D: TRBD2
size: few
J: TRBJ2-7

DNA: TGCAGTGCTAGACCCCGCCCTAGCACAGATACGCAGTATTTT
CDR3: CSARPRPSTDTQYF
V: TRBV20-1
D: .
size: few
J: TRBJ2-3

DNA: TGTGCCAGCAGCTTAGCACGGATGGGTAACACTGAAGCTTTCTTT
CDR3: CASSLARMGNTEAFF
V: TRBV7-8
D: .
size: .
J: TRBJ1-1

DNA: TGTGCCAGCAGCCCGACCTTCGGGGACTTGAATCAGCCCCAGCATTTT
CDR3: CASSPTFGDLNQPQHF
V: TRBV27
D: .
size: once
J: TRBJ1-5

DNA: TGTGCCAGCAGTGAAGACCGGGACACCGGGGAGCTGTTTTTT
CDR3: CASSEDRDTGELFF
V: TRBV25-1
D: .
size: few
J: TRBJ2-2

DNA: TGCAGTGCTAGATTCCAGGGCTATGGCTACACCTTC
CDR3: CSARFQGYGYTF
V: TRBV20-1
D: .
size: few
J: TRBJ1-2

DNA: TGTGCCAGCAGTTACTCAGGTCAGAAATCCGGTTACGAGCAGTACTTC
CDR3: CASSYSGQKSGYEQYF
V: TRBV6-2/TRBV6-3
D: .
size: .
J: TRBJ2-7

DNA: TGCGCCGGCAGCCAAGATAGTGGAGGATACTATGGCTACACCTTC
CDR3: CAGSQDSGGYYGYTF
V: TRBV4-3
D: .
size: .
J: TRBJ1-2

DNA: TGTGCCAGCAGACCTAAAACAGATACGCAGTATTTT
CDR3: CASRPKTDTQYF
V: TRBV7-9
D: .
size: .
J: TRBJ2-3

DNA: TGTGCCAGCAGCTCCTCCCCCCCAAACACCATATATTTT
CDR3: CASSSSPPNTIYF
V: TRBV12-3/TRBV12-4
D: .
size: .
J: TRBJ1-3

DNA: TGTGCCAGCAGCCGCCCGGGCCTAGGAGCTTTCTTT
CDR3: CASSRPGLGAFF
V: TRBV7-2
D: .
size: few
J: TRBJ1-1

DNA: TGTGCCAGCAGCCAAGTTGTGGGGTCTGAAGCTTTCTTT
CDR3: CASSQVVGSEAFF
V: TRBV3-1
D: .
size: few
J: TRBJ1-1

DNA: TGTGCCAGCAGTTTTGAGTTACAGGATGGAGCTTTCTTT
CDR3: CASSFELQDGAFF
V: TRBV12-3/TRBV12-4
D: .
size: .
J: TRBJ1-1